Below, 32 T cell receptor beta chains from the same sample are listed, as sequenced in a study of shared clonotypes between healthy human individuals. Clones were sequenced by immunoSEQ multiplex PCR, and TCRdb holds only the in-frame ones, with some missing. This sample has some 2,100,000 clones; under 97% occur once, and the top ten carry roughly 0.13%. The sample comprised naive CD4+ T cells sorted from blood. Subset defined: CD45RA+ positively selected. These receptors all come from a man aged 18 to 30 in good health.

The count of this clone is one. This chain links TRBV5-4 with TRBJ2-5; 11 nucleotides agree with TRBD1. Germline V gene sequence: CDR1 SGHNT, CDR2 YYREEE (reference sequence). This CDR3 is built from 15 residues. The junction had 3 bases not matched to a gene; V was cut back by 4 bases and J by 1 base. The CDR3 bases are TGTGCCAGCAGCAGGGGACAGGGGGTCCAAGAGACCCAGTACTTC. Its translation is CASSRGQGVQETQYF.

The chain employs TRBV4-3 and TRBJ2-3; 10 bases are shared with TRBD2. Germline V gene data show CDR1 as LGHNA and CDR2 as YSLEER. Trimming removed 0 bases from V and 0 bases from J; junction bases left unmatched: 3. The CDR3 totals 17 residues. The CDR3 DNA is TGCGCCAGCAGCCAAGACCTAGCGGGAGCTAGCACAGATACGCAGTATTTT. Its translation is CASSQDLAGASTDTQYF.

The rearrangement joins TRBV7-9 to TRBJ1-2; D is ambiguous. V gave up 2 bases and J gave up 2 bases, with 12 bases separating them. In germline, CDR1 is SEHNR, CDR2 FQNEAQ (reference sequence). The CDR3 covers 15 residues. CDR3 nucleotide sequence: TGTGCCAGCAGCTTATCCCTGCCCGTAAACTATGGCTACACCTTC. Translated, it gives CASSLSLPVNYGYTF. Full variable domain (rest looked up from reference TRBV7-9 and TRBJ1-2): DTGVSQNPRHKITKRGQNVTFRCDPISEHNRLYWYRQTLGQGPEFLTYFQNEAQLEKSRLLSDRFSAERPKGSFSTLEIQRTEQGDSAMYLCASSLSLPVNYGYTFGSGTRLTVV.

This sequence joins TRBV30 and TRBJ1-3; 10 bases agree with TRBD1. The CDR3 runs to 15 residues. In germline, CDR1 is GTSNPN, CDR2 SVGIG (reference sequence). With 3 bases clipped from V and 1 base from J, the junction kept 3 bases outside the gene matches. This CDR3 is CAWSGDRGSGNTIYF. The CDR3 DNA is TGTGCCTGGAGCGGGGACAGGGGATCTGGAAACACCATATATTTT.

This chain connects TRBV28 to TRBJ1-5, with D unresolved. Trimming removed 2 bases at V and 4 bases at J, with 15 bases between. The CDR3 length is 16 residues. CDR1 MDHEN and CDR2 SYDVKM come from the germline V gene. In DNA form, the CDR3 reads TGTGCCAGCAGTTTAGATTCGTGGCAGCGAAATCAGCCCCAGCATTTT. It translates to CASSLDSWQRNQPQHF. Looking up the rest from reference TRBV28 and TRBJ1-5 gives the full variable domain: DVKVTQSSRYLVKRTGEKVFLECVQDMDHENMFWYRQDPGLGLRLIYFSYDVKMKEKGDIPEGYSVSREKKERFSLILESASTNQTSMYLCASSLDSWQRNQPQHFGDGTRLSIL.

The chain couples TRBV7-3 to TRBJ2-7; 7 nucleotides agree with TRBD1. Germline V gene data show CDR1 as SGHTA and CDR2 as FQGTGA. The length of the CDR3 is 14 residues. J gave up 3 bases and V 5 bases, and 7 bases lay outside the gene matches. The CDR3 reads CASSAPGQSYEQYF. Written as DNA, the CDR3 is TGTGCCAGCAGCGCCCCGGGACAGAGCTACGAGCAGTACTTC.

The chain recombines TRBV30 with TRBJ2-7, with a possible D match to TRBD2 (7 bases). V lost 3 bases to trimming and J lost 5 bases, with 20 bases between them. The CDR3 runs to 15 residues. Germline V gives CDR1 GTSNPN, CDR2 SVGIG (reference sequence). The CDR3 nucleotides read TGTGCCTGGAGCCTCAGCGGGACATGGCTCCACGAGCAGTACTTC. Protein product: CAWSLSGTWLHEQYF. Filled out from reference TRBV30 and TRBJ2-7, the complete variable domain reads SQTIHQWPATLVQPVGSPLSLECTVEGTSNPNLYWYRQAAGRGLQLLFYSVGIGQISSEVPQNLSASRPQDRQFILSSKKLLLSDSGFYLCAWSLSGTWLHEQYFGPGTRLTVT.

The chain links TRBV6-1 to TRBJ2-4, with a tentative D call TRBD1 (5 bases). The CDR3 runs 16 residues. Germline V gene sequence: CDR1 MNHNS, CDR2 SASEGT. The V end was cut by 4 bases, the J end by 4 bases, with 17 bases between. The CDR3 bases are TGTGCCAGCAGTGCCCGACAGCCCTCACCTAAAAACATTCAGTACTTC. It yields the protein CASSARQPSPKNIQYF.

DNA for the CDR3: TGTGCCAGCAGCTTACTAGCGAACTCCTACGAGCAGTACTTC. Protein: CASSLLANSYEQYF. The V gene is TRBV7-8, the J gene TRBJ2-7; perhaps TRBD2 as D (6 bases). V lost 2 bases, J lost 0 bases, and 8 bases lay in between. Germline CDR1 and CDR2: SGHVS and FQNEAQ. There are 14 residues in the CDR3.

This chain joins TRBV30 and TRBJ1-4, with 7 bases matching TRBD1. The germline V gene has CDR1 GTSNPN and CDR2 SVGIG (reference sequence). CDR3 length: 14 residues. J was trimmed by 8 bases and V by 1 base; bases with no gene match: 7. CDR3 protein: CAWSAGTGEEKLFF. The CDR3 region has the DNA TGTGCCTGGAGTGCCGGCACAGGGGAAGAAAAACTGTTTTTT.

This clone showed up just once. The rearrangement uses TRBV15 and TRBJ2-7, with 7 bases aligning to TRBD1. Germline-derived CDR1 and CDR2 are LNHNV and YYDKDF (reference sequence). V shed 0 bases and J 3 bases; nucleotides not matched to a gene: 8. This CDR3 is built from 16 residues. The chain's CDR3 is CATSRDLTGAIYEQYF. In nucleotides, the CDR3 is TGTGCCACCAGCAGAGATCTTACAGGGGCTATCTACGAGCAGTACTTC.

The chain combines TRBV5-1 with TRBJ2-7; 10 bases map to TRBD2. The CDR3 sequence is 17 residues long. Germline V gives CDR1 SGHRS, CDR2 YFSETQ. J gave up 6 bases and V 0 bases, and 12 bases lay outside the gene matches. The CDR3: CASSLVDRASGSREQYF. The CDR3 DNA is TGCGCCAGCAGCTTGGTTGATAGGGCTAGCGGGAGTCGCGAGCAGTACTTC.

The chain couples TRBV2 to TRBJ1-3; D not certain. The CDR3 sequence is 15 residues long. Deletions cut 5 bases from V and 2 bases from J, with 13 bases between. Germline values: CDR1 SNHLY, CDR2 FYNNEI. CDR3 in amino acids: CASSLLTVPGNTIYF. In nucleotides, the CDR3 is TGTGCCAGCAGTCTTCTCACAGTACCTGGAAACACCATATATTTT.

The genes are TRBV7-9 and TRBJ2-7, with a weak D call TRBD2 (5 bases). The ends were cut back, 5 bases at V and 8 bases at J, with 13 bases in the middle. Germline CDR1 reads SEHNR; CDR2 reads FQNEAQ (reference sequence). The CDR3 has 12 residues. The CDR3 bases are TGTGCCAGCAGCCCGAAGGAGGCCCAGCAGTACTTC. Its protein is CASSPKEAQQYF.

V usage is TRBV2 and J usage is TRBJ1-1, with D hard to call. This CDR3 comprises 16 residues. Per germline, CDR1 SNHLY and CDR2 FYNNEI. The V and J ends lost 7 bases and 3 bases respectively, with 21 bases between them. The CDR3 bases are TGTGCCAGCAAAAAAGTGGCCCTAATCCGCGACACTGAAGCTTTCTTT. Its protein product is CASKKVALIRDTEAFF.

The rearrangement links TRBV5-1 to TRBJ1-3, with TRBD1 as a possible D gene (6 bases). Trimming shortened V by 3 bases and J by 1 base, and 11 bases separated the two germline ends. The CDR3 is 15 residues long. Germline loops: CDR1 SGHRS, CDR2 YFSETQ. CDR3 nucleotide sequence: TGCGCCAGCAGCTCCTCAGGGGTGTCTGGAAACACCATATATTTT. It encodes CASSSSGVSGNTIYF.

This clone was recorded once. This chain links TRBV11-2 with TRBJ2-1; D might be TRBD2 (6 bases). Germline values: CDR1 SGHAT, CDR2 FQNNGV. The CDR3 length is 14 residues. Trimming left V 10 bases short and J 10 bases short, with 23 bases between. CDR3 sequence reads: CATNRDSTLREQFF. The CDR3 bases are TGTGCCACCAACCGGGACTCAACCCTTCGCGAGCAGTTCTTC.

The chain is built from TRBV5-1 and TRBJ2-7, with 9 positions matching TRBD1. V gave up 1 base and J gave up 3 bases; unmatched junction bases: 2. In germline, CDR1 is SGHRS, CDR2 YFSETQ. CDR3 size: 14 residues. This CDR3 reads CASSLYRGHYEQYF. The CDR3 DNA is TGCGCCAGCAGCTTGTACAGGGGGCACTACGAGCAGTACTTC.

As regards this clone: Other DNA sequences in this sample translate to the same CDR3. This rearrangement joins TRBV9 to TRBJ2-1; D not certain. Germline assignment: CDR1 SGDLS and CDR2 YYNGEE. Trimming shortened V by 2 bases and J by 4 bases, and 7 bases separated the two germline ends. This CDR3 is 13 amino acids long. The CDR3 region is CASSVGSYNEQFF. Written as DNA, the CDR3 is TGTGCCAGCAGCGTCGGCAGTTACAATGAGCAGTTCTTC.

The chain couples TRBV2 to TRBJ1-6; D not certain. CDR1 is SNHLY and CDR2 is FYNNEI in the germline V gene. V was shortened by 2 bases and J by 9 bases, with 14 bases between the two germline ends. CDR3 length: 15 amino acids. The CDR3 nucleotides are TGTGCCAGCAGTGAAACAATGACACCGGGTTCACCCCTCCACTTT. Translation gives CASSETMTPGSPLHF.

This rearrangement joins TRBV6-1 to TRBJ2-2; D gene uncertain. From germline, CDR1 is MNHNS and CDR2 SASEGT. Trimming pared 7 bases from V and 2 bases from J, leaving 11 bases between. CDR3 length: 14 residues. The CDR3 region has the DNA TGTGCCAGCATGAAGACTTTCAACACCGGGGAGCTGTTTTTT. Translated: CASMKTFNTGELFF.

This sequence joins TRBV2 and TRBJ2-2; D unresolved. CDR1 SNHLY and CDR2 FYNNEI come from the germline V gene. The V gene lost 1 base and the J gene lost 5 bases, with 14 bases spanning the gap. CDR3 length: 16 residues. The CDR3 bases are TGTGCCAGCAGTGAAGGTCTACGGTTGGGAACCGGGGAGCTGTTTTTT. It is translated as CASSEGLRLGTGELFF.

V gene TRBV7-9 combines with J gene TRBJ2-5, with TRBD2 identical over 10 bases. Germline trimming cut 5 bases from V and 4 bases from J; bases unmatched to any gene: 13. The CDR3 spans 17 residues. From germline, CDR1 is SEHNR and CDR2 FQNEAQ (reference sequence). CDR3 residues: CASSPASGSSRRETQYF. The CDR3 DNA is TGTGCCAGCAGCCCCGCTAGCGGGAGCTCCCGGAGAGAGACCCAGTACTTC.

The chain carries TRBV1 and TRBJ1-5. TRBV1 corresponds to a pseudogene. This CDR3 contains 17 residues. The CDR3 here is CTSSQDGGQASNQPQHF. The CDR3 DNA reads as TGCACCAGCAGCCAAGATGGCGGGCAGGCTAGCAATCAGCCCCAGCATTTT.

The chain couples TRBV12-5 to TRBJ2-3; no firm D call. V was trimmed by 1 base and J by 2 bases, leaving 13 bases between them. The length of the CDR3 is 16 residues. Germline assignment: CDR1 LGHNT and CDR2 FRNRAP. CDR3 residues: CASGLGRASYTDTQYF. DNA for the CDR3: TGTGCTAGTGGTTTGGGCCGGGCCTCCTACACAGATACGCAGTATTTT.

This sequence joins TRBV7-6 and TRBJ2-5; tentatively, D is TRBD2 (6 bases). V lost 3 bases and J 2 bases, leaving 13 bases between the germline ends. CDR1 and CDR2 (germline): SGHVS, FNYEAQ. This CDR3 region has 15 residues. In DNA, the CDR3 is TGTGCCAGCAGCTTTACAGGAGGGTTTCAAGAGACCCAGTACTTC. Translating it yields CASSFTGGFQETQYF. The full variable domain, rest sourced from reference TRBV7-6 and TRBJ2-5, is GAGVSQSPRYKVTKRGQDVALRCDPISGHVSLYWYRQALGQGPEFLTYFNYEAQQDKSGLPNDRFSAERPEGSISTLTIQRTEQRDSAMYRCASSFTGGFQETQYFGPGTRLLVL.

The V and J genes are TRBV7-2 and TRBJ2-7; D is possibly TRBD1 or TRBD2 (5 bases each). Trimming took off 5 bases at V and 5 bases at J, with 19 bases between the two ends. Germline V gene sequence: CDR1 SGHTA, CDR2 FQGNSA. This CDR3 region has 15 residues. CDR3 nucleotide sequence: TGTGCCAGCAGCCCAGAGGGGAGCCTCGCCCACGAGCAGTACTTC. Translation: CASSPEGSLAHEQYF.

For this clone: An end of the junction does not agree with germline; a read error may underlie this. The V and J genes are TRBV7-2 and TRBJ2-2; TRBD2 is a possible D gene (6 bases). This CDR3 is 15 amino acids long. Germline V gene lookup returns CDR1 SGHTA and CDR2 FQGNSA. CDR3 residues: CASSLARGLTGELFF. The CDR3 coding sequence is TGTGCCAGCAGCCTAGCGAGGGGATTAACCGGGGAGCTGTTTTTT.

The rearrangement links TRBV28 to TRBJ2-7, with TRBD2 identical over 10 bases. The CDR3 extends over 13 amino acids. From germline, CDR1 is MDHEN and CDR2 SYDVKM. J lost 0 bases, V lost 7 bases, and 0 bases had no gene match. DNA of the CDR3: TGTGCCAGCATAGCGGGGGGCTCCTACGAGCAGTACTTC. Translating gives CASIAGGSYEQYF.

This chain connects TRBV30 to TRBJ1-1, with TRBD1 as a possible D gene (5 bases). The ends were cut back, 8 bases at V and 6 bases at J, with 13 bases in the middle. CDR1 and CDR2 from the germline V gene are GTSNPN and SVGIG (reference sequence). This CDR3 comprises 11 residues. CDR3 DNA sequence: TGTGCCGGTCACAGGACTTCTGAAGCTTTCTTT. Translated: CAGHRTSEAFF.

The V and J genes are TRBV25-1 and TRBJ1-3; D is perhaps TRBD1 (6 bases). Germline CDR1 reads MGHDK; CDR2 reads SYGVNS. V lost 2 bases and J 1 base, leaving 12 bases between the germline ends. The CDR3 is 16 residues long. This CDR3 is CASSEGGGDSGNTIYF. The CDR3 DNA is TGTGCCAGCAGTGAAGGAGGGGGGGATTCTGGAAACACCATATATTTT.

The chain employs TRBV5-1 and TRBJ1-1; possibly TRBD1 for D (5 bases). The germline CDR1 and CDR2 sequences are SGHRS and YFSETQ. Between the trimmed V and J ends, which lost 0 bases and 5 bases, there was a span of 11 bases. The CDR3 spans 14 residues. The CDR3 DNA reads TGCGCCAGCAGCTTGGAGGCAGGGCGAACTGAAGCTTTCTTT. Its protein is CASSLEAGRTEAFF.